One and the same sample provided the 8 T cell receptor beta chains below, sequenced in a study of T cell responses to AZD1222 COVID-19 vaccine (dated by TCRdb to the early 2020s). The time point label, read with the paper, signifies: baseline before first vaccination. The library was produced with the immunoSEQ multiplex PCR assay. TCRdb obtained this table from immuneACCESS and retained in-frame rearrangements with V and J assigned. These tables miss some clones; where compared with another copy, unresolved V genes account for less than half of the shortfall, and the remainder is unexplained. The sample table holds over 120,000 clones, of which 80% to 95% were seen once. Of the sample, 3.5% to 4.5% falls within the top ten clones. The specimen was peripheral blood, collected on day 0 of AZD1222 vaccination. These receptors were collected from an adult in good health.

The chain uses TRBV5-4 and TRBJ1-5; D is unresolved. The V gene lost 0 bases and the J gene lost 6 bases, with 7 bases spanning the gap. Germline loops: CDR1 SGHNT, CDR2 YYREEE (reference sequence). This CDR3 is built from 13 residues. The CDR3 sequence is CASSLDPTQPQHF. DNA of the CDR3: TGTGCCAGCAGCTTGGACCCCACTCAGCCCCAGCATTTT. The complete variable domain, with remaining parts taken from reference TRBV5-4 and TRBJ1-5, reads ETGVTQSPTHLIKTRGQQVTLRCSSQSGHNTVSWYQQALGQGPQFIFQYYREEENGRGNFPPRFSGLQFPNYSSELNVNALELDDSALYLCASSLDPTQPQHFGDGTRLSIL.

The chain employs TRBV24-1 and TRBJ2-7; D is ambiguous. CDR1 is KGHDR, CDR2 SFDVKD, per germline. CDR3 length: 15 residues. The ends were cut back, 3 bases at V and 2 bases at J, with 13 bases in the middle. The CDR3 nucleotides read TGTGCCACCAGTGATCCCTCCGACAATCCCTACGAGCAGTACTTC. Encoded protein: CATSDPSDNPYEQYF.

CDR3 in amino acids: CASSLPGTAFF. Here the CDR3 DNA reads TGTGCCAGCAGTTTACCAGGGACAGCTTTCTTT. The genes are TRBV6-2 or TRBV6-3 and TRBJ1-1; D may be TRBD1 (5 bases). There are 11 residues in the CDR3. Germline V gene lookup returns CDR1 MNHEY and CDR2 SVGEGT. Trimming left V 4 bases short and J 10 bases short, with 10 bases between.

This chain links TRBV19 with TRBJ1-1; no clear D gene. Trimming stripped 1 base from V and 1 base from J, with 7 bases between. The CDR3 consists of 14 residues. Germline loops: CDR1 LNHDA, CDR2 SQIVND (reference sequence). The CDR3 spells CASSIGPKNTEAFF. The CDR3 bases are TGTGCCAGTAGTATAGGACCCAAGAACACTGAAGCTTTCTTT.

The V call is TRBV2, the J call TRBJ2-7; D call uncertain. This CDR3 comprises 14 residues. Trimming cost V 1 base and J 6 bases, with 13 bases left between them. Per germline, CDR1 SNHLY and CDR2 FYNNEI. CDR3 loop: CASSEDDRSAEQYF. Written as DNA, the CDR3 is TGTGCCAGCAGTGAAGACGACCGGTCCGCCGAGCAGTACTTC.

J is TRBJ2-2 and V is TRBV5-6; D unclear. With 1 base removed from V and 6 bases from J, the gap between germline ends came to 7 bases. From germline, CDR1 is SGHDT and CDR2 YYEEEE. The CDR3 loop spans 13 amino acids. In DNA form, the CDR3 reads TGTGCCAGCAGCTTGTCAGGCGCCGGGGAGCTGTTTTTT. This gives the protein CASSLSGAGELFF.

The chain recombines TRBV5-1 with TRBJ2-1, with 9 bases identical to TRBD2. V trimming: 4 bases; J trimming: 5 bases; junction bases outside the gene matches: 7. Looked up from germline, CDR1 is SGHRS and CDR2 is YFSETQ. The CDR3 is 15 residues long. The CDR3 loop reads CASSLDLAGDNEQFF. As DNA, the CDR3 is TGCGCCAGCAGCCTGGATTTAGCGGGAGACAATGAGCAGTTCTTC.

J is TRBJ2-1 and V is TRBV7-8; a weak D match, TRBD1 (6 bases). Germline assignment: CDR1 SGHVS and CDR2 FQNEAQ. V was clipped by 1 base and J by 8 bases, with 21 bases between them. The CDR3 runs 17 residues. This chain's CDR3 is CASSLDFRAGKGDEQFF. CDR3 bases: TGTGCCAGCAGCTTAGACTTTCGGGCAGGGAAGGGGGATGAGCAGTTCTTC.